This is a list of T cell receptor beta chains from one sample in a study of long-term antiretroviral therapy in people with HIV. Only in-frame clones appear in the TCRdb table, and some are missing; sequencing was by immunoSEQ multiplex PCR. The table records tens of thousands of clones, about 90% of them present only once. This specimen was unsorted PBMCs, taken 1.1 years after starting antiretroviral therapy. These receptors were taken from a man younger than 30 with HIV. CDR3s include the opening cysteine and the closing phenylalanine or tryptophan. D genes are given only for firm matches. Rows give clone size only sometimes, using once, few, many, or a class for an expanded clone.

v_gene	abundance	d_gene	j_gene	CDR3nt	CDR3aa
TRBV2	NA	NA	TRBJ2-5	TGTGCCAGCAGTGCCCTATGGGCGGTACAAGAGACCCAGTACTTC	CASSALWAVQETQYF
TRBV7-7	few	TRBD1	TRBJ2-7	TGTGCTAGCAGCTTAGGGGACAGCTACGAGCAGTACTTC	CASSLGDSYEQYF
TRBV15	NA	TRBD1	TRBJ2-1	TGTGCCACCAGCAGAGGTAGTGCAGGGGGCGCCTACAATGAGCAGTTCTTC	CATSRGSAGGAYNEQFF
TRBV5-1	NA	TRBD1	TRBJ2-3	TGCGCCAGCACCCAGGGGGACCCGCGCACAGATACGCAGTATTTT	CASTQGDPRTDTQYF
TRBV7-9	once	NA	TRBJ2-7	TGTGCCAGCAGCTTATCCCGACTGGGCTCCTACGAGCAGTACTTC	CASSLSRLGSYEQYF
TRBV27	NA	TRBD1	TRBJ2-7	TGTGCCAGCAGTTGGCAGGGGGCCTCCTACGAGCAGTACTTC	CASSWQGASYEQYF
TRBV27	NA	NA	TRBJ2-3	TGTGCCAGCAGACCGAGGGAAGTTGGCACAGATACGCAGTATTTT	CASRPREVGTDTQYF
TRBV7-2	NA	TRBD2	TRBJ2-5	TGTGCCAGCAGGCCTTGGGGACTAGCGGATCAAGAGACCCAGTACTTC	CASRPWGLADQETQYF
TRBV5-6	once	NA	TRBJ1-4	TGTGCCAGCAGCTTGGTTGCAACTAATGAAAAACTGTTTTTT	CASSLVATNEKLFF
TRBV5-1	NA	NA	TRBJ2-7	TGCGCCAGCAGCTGGGGTAACGAGCAGTACTTC	CASSWGNEQYF
TRBV19	NA	NA	TRBJ2-1	TGTGCCAGTAGTTGGGGATGGAGTGACGATGAGCAGTTCTTC	CASSWGWSDDEQFF
TRBV5-1	few	NA	TRBJ1-2	TGCGCCAGCAGCTTGGCCCCGAGGGACTATGGCTACACCTTC	CASSLAPRDYGYTF
TRBV7-6	NA	NA	TRBJ2-3	TGTGCCAGCAGCTTGAGCCAGGGGACAGATACGCAGTATTTT	CASSLSQGTDTQYF
TRBV18	NA	NA	TRBJ2-7	TGTGCCAGCTCACCACCCCTTACATCCTACGAGCAGTACTTC	CASSPPLTSYEQYF
TRBV27	NA	NA	TRBJ1-1	TGTGCCAGCAGTTCAGCGATGAACACTGAAGCTTTCTTT	CASSSAMNTEAFF
TRBV6-5	NA	NA	TRBJ2-7	TGTGCCAGCAGTTACTCGTCAATGCAGGGTTGGAACGAGCAGTACTTC	CASSYSSMQGWNEQYF
TRBV9	NA	TRBD2	TRBJ2-1	TGTGCCAGCAGCGTCTTAGCGGGAGGGAGCTCCTACAATGAGCAGTTCTTC	CASSVLAGGSSYNEQFF
TRBV30	NA	NA	TRBJ1-1	TGTGCCTGGAGTGTGTTCAGTGCTGAAGCTTTCTTT	CAWSVFSAEAFF
TRBV7-9	NA	NA	TRBJ1-1	TGTGCCAGCAGGCTGACAGAAAGTAACGCTGAAGCTTTCTTT	CASRLTESNAEAFF
TRBV30	NA	NA	TRBJ1-6	TGTGCCTGGACCCCCTCGGCTTTCTCGGTATCCCTCCACTTT	CAWTPSAFSVSLHF
TRBV6-6	NA	NA	TRBJ2-7	TGTGCCAGCAGTTACAACTACGAGCAGTACTTC	CASSYNYEQYF
TRBV29-1	NA	NA	TRBJ1-2	TGCAGCGTTGAAGATAGGCAGGTTGGCTACACCTTC	CSVEDRQVGYTF
TRBV18	NA	NA	TRBJ1-3	TGTGCCAGCTCACCCCGGGACACCCTCCCTGGAAACACCATATATTTT	CASSPRDTLPGNTIYF
TRBV27	NA	NA	TRBJ1-5	TGTGCCAGCAGTTTATCGTCAGAGGGAAATCAGCCCCAGCATTTT	CASSLSSEGNQPQHF
TRBV13	NA	NA	TRBJ1-6	TGTGCCAGCAGCTTAGACCAGGGGAGTTCACCCCTCCACTTT	CASSLDQGSSPLHF
TRBV5-4	NA	NA	TRBJ1-2	TGTGCCAGCGGGACTTCACAGGGAATGAGAGGCTACACCTTC	CASGTSQGMRGYTF
TRBV21-1	NA	NA	TRBJ2-1	TGTGCCAGCAGCAAAGCCCTAATTTCCTCCTACAATGAGCAGTTCTTC	CASSKALISSYNEQFF
TRBV15	NA	NA	TRBJ1-4	TGTGCCACCAGCAGAGCAGGGAATGAAAAACTGTTTTTT	CATSRAGNEKLFF
TRBV19	NA	NA	TRBJ1-5	TGTGCCAGTAGTCCCGACGGTCCGCCCCAGCATTTT	CASSPDGPPQHF
TRBV6-1	NA	TRBD1	TRBJ2-7	TGTGCCAGCAGTACTCCTATTCCGGGACAGTCTCAGTACTTC	CASSTPIPGQSQYF
TRBV11-2	NA	TRBD2	TRBJ2-1	TGTGCCAGCAGCCCGGGTCTCGGACTAGGACCATACAATGAGCAGTTCTTC	CASSPGLGLGPYNEQFF
TRBV4-1	NA	NA	TRBJ2-2	TGCGCCAGCAGCCAAGATGAGGCGGCGACCGGGGAGCTGTTTTTT	CASSQDEAATGELFF
TRBV15	NA	TRBD2	TRBJ2-1	TGTGCCACCAGCAGAGATTACGCGGGAGCCTCCAATGAGCAGTTCTTC	CATSRDYAGASNEQFF
TRBV30	NA	NA	TRBJ1-6	TGTGCCTGGAGTGTAAAAAGGGATTCACCCCTCCACTTT	CAWSVKRDSPLHF
TRBV4-3	NA	NA	TRBJ1-3	TGCGCCAGCAGCCAAGATCCGGACTCTGGAAACACCATATATTTT	CASSQDPDSGNTIYF
TRBV7-8	few	NA	TRBJ1-6	TGTGCCAGCCTTAGAGGGGAAGGGAAGTCACCCCTCCACTTT	CASLRGEGKSPLHF
TRBV11-2	NA	TRBD1	TRBJ1-1	TGTGCCAGCAGCTTAAGCCCCGGGACAGCCCCGAACACTGAAGCTTTCTTT	CASSLSPGTAPNTEAFF
TRBV6-1	NA	TRBD2	TRBJ2-7	TGTGCCAGCAGGGTTTCCGGGACTACCCACGAGCAGTACTTC	CASRVSGTTHEQYF
TRBV9	NA	NA	TRBJ2-5	TGTGCCAGCAGCGTAGCGGGCCAGGGGATGCAAGAGACCCAGTACTTC	CASSVAGQGMQETQYF
TRBV6-1	few	TRBD1	TRBJ1-5	TGTGCCAGCGTCCACAGGGGGAACAATCAGCCCCAGCATTTT	CASVHRGNNQPQHF
TRBV6-5	NA	NA	TRBJ1-3	TGTGCCAGCAGCTACGGTTTTGGGCCTGGAAACACCATATATTTT	CASSYGFGPGNTIYF
TRBV27	NA	NA	TRBJ2-7	TGTGCCAGCAGTTTAACAGGGAGATACGAGCAGTACTTC	CASSLTGRYEQYF
TRBV29-1	NA	NA	TRBJ2-2	TGCAGCGTTGAAGATTTCAGCGGGGAGCTGTTTTTT	CSVEDFSGELFF
TRBV5-4	NA	NA	TRBJ2-7	TGTGCCAGCAGTCCGGGACTGTACTACGAGCAGTACTTC	CASSPGLYYEQYF
TRBV27	NA	TRBD1	TRBJ2-7	TGTGCCAGCAGCCCCCTGGGGACAGGGCGCTACGAGCAGTACTTC	CASSPLGTGRYEQYF
TRBV6-6	NA	NA	TRBJ1-5	TGTGCCAGCAGTAGTACAGGTGAATATCAGCCCCAGCATTTT	CASSSTGEYQPQHF
TRBV4-2	NA	NA	TRBJ1-4	TGTGCCAGCAGCAAAGGCCAGGACTCTAATGAAAAACTGTTTTTT	CASSKGQDSNEKLFF
TRBV28	NA	TRBD1	TRBJ1-2	TGTGCCAGCAGTCCCCTAGGGGGACAGGCCTCCTTCGCCTTC	CASSPLGGQASFAF
TRBV5-6	NA	NA	TRBJ1-1	TGTGCCAGCAGCTTGGGAGCGGGTATGAACACTGAAGCTTTCTTT	CASSLGAGMNTEAFF
TRBV10-3	NA	NA	TRBJ2-7	TGTGCCATCAGTGAGAGCCAGGGGTTGGGAGTTTTTTACGAGCAGTACTTC	CAISESQGLGVFYEQYF
TRBV6-5	NA	NA	TRBJ1-1	TGTGCCAGCATCCAATGGGGACCGAAGAACACTGAAGCTTTCTTT	CASIQWGPKNTEAFF
TRBV14	NA	NA	TRBJ1-2	TGTGCCAGCAGCCAAGTCGGGGGAAGGGGCTATGGCTACACCTTC	CASSQVGGRGYGYTF